These 19 T cell receptor beta chains were all obtained from the same sample, sequenced in a study of T cell responses to AZD1222 COVID-19 vaccine. The repertoire was sequenced with immunoSEQ multiplex PCR; TCRdb's copy has only in-frame clones and lacks some. Among about 150,000 clones listed, around 90% were seen once. The material sequenced was peripheral blood, taken on day 0 of AZD1222 vaccination. All receptors derive from an adult in good health.

This clone appeared a single time. The chain recombines TRBV15 with TRBJ1-4; D might be TRBD1 (6 bases). CDR1 is LNHNV, CDR2 YYDKDF, per germline (reference sequence). The CDR3 contains 16 residues. V gave up 9 bases and J gave up 6 bases, with 23 bases separating them. This CDR3 is CATSRRGRGSDEKLFF. CDR3 DNA sequence: TGTGCCACATCCCGGAGGGGCAGGGGAAGTGATGAAAAACTGTTTTTT. Full variable domain (outside the CDR3, taken from reference TRBV15 and TRBJ1-4): DAMVIQNPRYQVTQFGKPVTLSCSQTLNHNVMYWYQQKSSQAPKLLFHYYDKDFNNEADTPDNFQSRRPNTSFCFLDIRSPGLGDTAMYLCATSRRGRGSDEKLFFGSGTQLSVL.

This chain uses TRBV6-1 with TRBJ2-7; TRBD2 matches 9 bases. CDR3 length: 17 amino acids. J gave up 0 bases and V 3 bases, and 9 bases lay outside the gene matches. The germline gives CDR1 MNHNS, CDR2 SASEGT. The CDR3 here is CASSDRLAGRSSYEQYF. The CDR3 DNA sequence: TGTGCCAGCAGTGATAGGCTAGCGGGGAGAAGCTCCTACGAGCAGTACTTC.

This clone was detected once. This chain joins TRBV11-3 and TRBJ2-2; D is uncertain. This CDR3 has 14 amino acids. Trimming took 0 bases from V and 3 from J, leaving 5 bases between them. Germline V gives CDR1 SGHNT, CDR2 YENEEA. CDR3 bases: TGTGCCAGCAGCTTAGATGCAGACACCGGGGAGCTGTTTTTT. Amino acids: CASSLDADTGELFF. The variable domain in full, completed from reference TRBV11-3 and TRBJ2-2, reads EAGVVQSPRYKIIEKKQPVAFWCNPISGHNTLYWYLQNLGQGPELLIRYENEEAVDDSQLPKDRFSAERLKGVDSTLKIQPAELGDSAVYLCASSLDADTGELFFGEGSRLTVL.

The chain employs TRBV5-6 and TRBJ1-5; 9 bases align to TRBD1. Germline CDR1 reads SGHDT; CDR2 reads YYEEEE. The CDR3 sequence is 14 residues long. J gave up 4 bases and V 4 bases, and 3 bases lay outside the gene matches. This CDR3 reads CASSRQGVNQPQHF. The CDR3 DNA reads TGTGCCAGCAGCCGACAGGGGGTAAATCAGCCCCAGCATTTT. The full variable domain, rest sourced from reference TRBV5-6 and TRBJ1-5, is DAGVTQSPTHLIKTRGQQVTLRCSPKSGHDTVSWYQQALGQGPQFIFQYYEEEERQRGNFPDRFSGHQFPNYSSELNVNALLLGDSALYLCASSRQGVNQPQHFGDGTRLSIL.

The chain uses TRBV7-2 and TRBJ2-5; 9 nucleotides line up with TRBD2. Germline V gene sequence: CDR1 SGHTA, CDR2 FQGNSA. This CDR3 comprises 15 residues. Trimming took 4 bases from V and 5 from J; bases not matched to a gene: 8. The CDR3 DNA reads as TGTGCCAGCAGCTCTGGCGGGGGGGCCCTGGAGACCCAGTACTTC. Translation: CASSSGGGALETQYF.

The V gene is TRBV11-2, the J gene TRBJ1-6; 7 bases line up with TRBD1. CDR1 is SGHAT, CDR2 FQNNGV, per germline. This CDR3 spans 13 amino acids. The trim removed 3 bases at V and 7 bases at J, leaving 0 bases unmatched. DNA for the CDR3: TGTGCCAGCAGCTTGACAGGGAATTCACCCCTCCACTTT. Translated, it gives CASSLTGNSPLHF.

The V gene is TRBV4-1, the J gene TRBJ2-7; 9 bases align to TRBD1. This CDR3 region has 14 residues. The trim removed 4 bases at V and 6 bases at J, leaving 7 bases unmatched. CDR1 is MGHRA and CDR2 is YSYEKL in the germline V gene. CDR3 sequence reads: CASSPGTGKSEQYF. As DNA, the CDR3 is TGCGCCAGCAGCCCCGGGACAGGGAAAAGCGAGCAGTACTTC.

V and J are TRBV21-1 and TRBJ1-5. TRBV21-1 is classified as a pseudogene. This CDR3 has 13 amino acids. The CDR3 DNA reads as TGTGCCAGCAGCAAAGTTCCGGGCATGCCCCAGCATTTT. Its translation is CASSKVPGMPQHF.

This chain links TRBV5-5 with TRBJ1-5; 8 nucleotides agree with TRBD1. This CDR3 contains 15 residues. CDR1 and CDR2 from the germline V gene are SGHKS and YYEKEE (reference sequence). Trimming cost V 3 bases and J 2 bases; bases outside gene matches: 4. CDR3 DNA sequence: TGTGCCAGCAGCTCTTCGACAGGGGGCAATCAGCCCCAGCATTTT. It encodes CASSSSTGGNQPQHF.

The chain links TRBV6-5 to TRBJ2-1; D assignment may be TRBD1 or TRBD2 (6 bases each). Germline loops: CDR1 MNHEY, CDR2 SVGAGI. Trimming shortened V by 6 bases and J by 0 bases, and 12 bases separated the two germline ends. CDR3 length equals 15 residues. As DNA, the CDR3 is TGTGCCAGCAGGAGGGGGGTGGGCTCCTACAATGAGCAGTTCTTC. Translating gives CASRRGVGSYNEQFF.

The chain couples TRBV6-6 to TRBJ1-2, with D perhaps matching TRBD1 (5 bases). V lost 5 bases, J lost 0 bases, and 19 bases lay in between. CDR1 and CDR2 from the germline V gene are MNHNY and SVGAGI (reference sequence). The CDR3 covers 17 residues. The CDR3 nucleotides are TGTGCCAGCAGTCAGTTGTGGGGGAACCCAGCTAACTATGGCTACACCTTC. It translates to CASSQLWGNPANYGYTF.

V usage is TRBV9 and J usage is TRBJ1-1, with D unresolved. V was clipped by 3 bases and J by 1 base, with 16 bases between them. The CDR3 loop spans 16 amino acids. In germline, CDR1 is SGDLS, CDR2 YYNGEE. The CDR3 sequence: CASSALSKQENTEAFF. In DNA, the CDR3 is TGTGCCAGCAGCGCGCTCTCCAAGCAGGAGAACACTGAAGCTTTCTTT.

This clone has just one count. The chain employs TRBV6-1 and TRBJ2-1, with D possibly being TRBD1 (5 bases). Deletions cut 4 bases from V and 0 bases from J, with 19 bases between. This CDR3 is built from 18 residues. Germline assignment: CDR1 MNHNS and CDR2 SASEGT. The CDR3 region has the DNA TGTGCCAGCAGTGGCCAGTCGCGTGGGGCCAACTCCTACAATGAGCAGTTCTTC. Its protein is CASSGQSRGANSYNEQFF.

J is TRBJ2-5 and V is TRBV19; 12 bases agree with TRBD2. Germline lookup yields CDR1 LNHDA and CDR2 SQIVND (reference sequence). The CDR3 length is 15 residues. V shed 6 bases, J shed 2 bases, and the junction held 4 bases outside the gene matches. CDR3 loop: CASRRTSGAQETQYF. The CDR3 bases are TGTGCCAGTAGACGGACTAGCGGGGCGCAAGAGACCCAGTACTTC.

The chain couples TRBV7-3 to TRBJ2-3, with D perhaps assigned TRBD1 or TRBD2 (5 bases each). Per germline, CDR1 SGHTA and CDR2 FQGTGA. Between the trimmed V and J ends, which lost 5 bases and 7 bases, there was a span of 16 bases. The CDR3 totals 14 residues. The CDR3 sequence: CASSLLQGDNTQYF. As DNA, the CDR3 is TGTGCCAGCAGCCTACTCCAGGGAGACAATACGCAGTATTTT.

V usage is TRBV5-6 and J usage is TRBJ1-2, with 7 bases matching TRBD1. The CDR3 has 14 amino acids. The J segment lost 2 bases and the V segment lost 4 bases, leaving 5 bases of the junction unmatched. Germline V lookup: CDR1 SGHDT, CDR2 YYEEEE. The CDR3, as DNA: TGTGCCAGCAGCCGAGGGACAGTCAACTATGGCTACACCTTC. Translating gives CASSRGTVNYGYTF. Complete variable domain (other parts from reference TRBV5-6 and TRBJ1-2): DAGVTQSPTHLIKTRGQQVTLRCSPKSGHDTVSWYQQALGQGPQFIFQYYEEEERQRGNFPDRFSGHQFPNYSSELNVNALLLGDSALYLCASSRGTVNYGYTFGSGTRLTVV.

This rearrangement joins TRBV10-3 to TRBJ2-7, with TRBD1 identical over 11 bases. This CDR3 has 16 residues. CDR1 and CDR2 from the germline V gene are ENHRY and SYGVKD. V shed 8 bases, J shed 5 bases, and the junction held 14 bases outside the gene matches. CDR3 DNA sequence: TGTGCCATCTCCCGATTCCCACCGGGACAGGGGGACGAGCAGTACTTC. Amino acid sequence: CAISRFPPGQGDEQYF.

This clone was counted once. The CDR3 loop reads CASSTGQSNSPLHF. Written as DNA, the CDR3 is TGTGCCAGCAGCACGGGACAGTCCAATTCACCCCTCCACTTT. This chain uses TRBV7-2 with TRBJ1-6, with TRBD1 identical over 7 bases. This CDR3 spans 14 amino acids. The ends lost 5 bases at V and 7 bases at J; junction bases unmatched: 5. Germline values: CDR1 SGHTA, CDR2 FQGNSA.

This chain links TRBV6-5 with TRBJ1-6; the D gene is possibly TRBD1 (5 bases). V lost 5 bases and J 7 bases, leaving 15 bases between the germline ends. CDR3 length: 15 amino acids. The germline gives CDR1 MNHEY, CDR2 SVGAGI. For the CDR3, the DNA is TGTGCCAGCAGTCTGGGGGTCGGTGGGAATTCACCCCTCCACTTT. This translates into CASSLGVGGNSPLHF.